Presented here are 26 T cell receptor beta chains from one specimen sequenced in a study of blood T cell repertoires in COVID-19. Assay used: immunoSEQ multiplex PCR; TCRdb lists only in-frame clones, some missing. The data show around 30,000 clones, less than 95% seen once. The sequenced sample was peripheral blood. The receptor set was obtained from a man of 80 years or more with acute or convalescent COVID-19.

V is TRBV5-4 and J is TRBJ2-1; 8 bases line up with TRBD2. CDR3 length: 14 amino acids. The germline V gene encodes CDR1 SGHNT and CDR2 YYREEE (reference sequence). With V trimmed by 4 bases and J by 5 bases, 5 bases remained unmatched. The CDR3, as DNA: TGTGCCAGCAGCGCGGGGGGTAAACACAATGAGCAGTTCTTC. This encodes CASSAGGKHNEQFF.

This rearrangement joins TRBV24-1 to TRBJ1-3; possibly TRBD1 for D (5 bases). Germline V gene data show CDR1 as KGHDR and CDR2 as SFDVKD. V was pared by 5 bases and J by 0 bases, with 19 bases between. The CDR3 spans 18 residues. CDR3 region: CATSVDSLNFCSGNTIYF. The CDR3 DNA is TGTGCCACCAGTGTTGACAGTTTGAACTTCTGCTCTGGAAACACCATATATTTT.

This chain connects TRBV18 to TRBJ2-7; weak D call: TRBD2 (6 bases). The V end lost 0 bases, the J end lost 1 base, and 13 bases lay between the germline ends. CDR1 is KGHSH and CDR2 is LQKENI in the germline V gene. The CDR3 length is 16 residues. CDR3 nucleotide sequence: TGTGCCAGCTCACCACCCCGGGGGAAGGGATCCTACGAGCAGTACTTC. Translating it yields CASSPPRGKGSYEQYF.

The V and J genes are TRBV11-2 and TRBJ2-5; 8 bases line up with TRBD2. Germline trimming cut 1 base from V and 5 bases from J; bases unmatched to any gene: 9. CDR1 is SGHAT, CDR2 FQNNGV, per germline. CDR3 size: 16 residues. The CDR3 DNA sequence: TGTGCCAGCAGCTTAGCGAGCGGGGGCATGAGGGAGACCCAGTACTTC. Its protein product is CASSLASGGMRETQYF.

V gene TRBV30 combines with J gene TRBJ1-1, with D possibly TRBD1 on 5 matching bases. The CDR3 has 11 residues. Trimming shortened V by 5 bases and J by 9 bases, and 13 bases separated the two germline ends. Germline CDR1 is GTSNPN and CDR2 is SVGIG (reference sequence). CDR3 sequence: CAWGPGPQAFF. The CDR3 nucleotides are TGTGCCTGGGGGCCAGGGCCCCAAGCTTTCTTT.

The J gene is TRBJ2-7, the V gene TRBV7-2; 9 bases agree with TRBD2. Germline V lookup: CDR1 SGHTA, CDR2 FQGNSA. With V trimmed by 3 bases and J by 5 bases, 5 bases remained unmatched. The CDR3 loop spans 14 amino acids. CDR3 in DNA: TGTGCCAGCAGCTTGGCGGGGGGGGTAGACGAGCAGTACTTC. It yields the protein CASSLAGGVDEQYF.

The chain couples TRBV19 to TRBJ1-3, with 9 bases fitting TRBD1. This CDR3 is 16 amino acids long. Trimming cost V 6 bases and J 5 bases; bases outside gene matches: 11. Germline V gives CDR1 LNHDA, CDR2 SQIVND (reference sequence). DNA for the CDR3: TGTGCCAGTAGCCCGCACCGGGACAGGGCTCGAAACACCATATATTTT. Its translation is CASSPHRDRARNTIYF.

This rearrangement joins TRBV19 to TRBJ2-3, with TRBD1 matching over 8 bases. This CDR3 is 15 amino acids long. J gave up 0 bases and V 4 bases, and 3 bases lay outside the gene matches. CDR1 is LNHDA, CDR2 SQIVND, per germline (reference sequence). The CDR3 DNA is TGTGCCAGTAGTACGGACAGGGCGAGCACAGATACGCAGTATTTT. It translates to CASSTDRASTDTQYF.

The gene calls are TRBV2 and TRBJ2-7; 9 bases are a match to TRBD1. The CDR3 has 14 amino acids. CDR1 is SNHLY and CDR2 is FYNNEI in the germline V gene. With V trimmed by 9 bases and J by 5 bases, 11 bases remained unmatched. CDR3 region: CASSADRGRDEQYF. CDR3 DNA sequence: TGTGCCAGTTCTGCCGACAGGGGGAGGGACGAGCAGTACTTC.

The rearrangement joins TRBV5-5 to TRBJ1-3, with D possibly matching TRBD1 (5 bases). Per the germline V gene, CDR1 is SGHKS and CDR2 is YYEKEE (reference sequence). This CDR3 region has 14 residues. V was pared by 6 bases and J by 2 bases, with 12 bases between. The CDR3 DNA reads as TGTGCCAGCAAAGGGGCCCTCCCTGGAAACACCATATATTTT. It is translated as CASKGALPGNTIYF.

The CDR3 reads CASSPVGEPGNTIYF. The DNA for the CDR3 is TGTGCCAGTAGCCCGGTCGGGGAACCTGGAAACACCATATATTTT. V usage is TRBV19 and J usage is TRBJ1-3; no definite D call. V gave up 6 bases and J gave up 2 bases, with 14 bases separating them. The CDR3 has 15 amino acids. In germline, CDR1 is LNHDA, CDR2 SQIVND (reference sequence).

In this sample, this clone turned up once. V gene TRBV6-5 combines with J gene TRBJ1-2, with D possibly being TRBD1 (6 bases). CDR3 length: 13 amino acids. Germline V CDR1 and CDR2: MNHEY, SVGAGI. V was cut by 6 bases and J by 9 bases, with 17 bases left in between. The CDR3 nucleotides are TGTGCCAGCAGGGGGGCCGTAGGTTATAGCTACACCTTC. Translated: CASRGAVGYSYTF.

The rearrangement links TRBV3-1 (or the pseudogene TRBV3-2) to TRBJ2-5, with D maybe TRBD2 (5 bases). The CDR3 runs to 14 residues. V was shortened by 0 bases and J by 4 bases, with 9 bases between the two germline ends. Per germline, CDR1 LGHDT and CDR2 YNNKEL (reference sequence). Here the CDR3 reads CASSQDASRETQYF. CDR3 nucleotides: TGTGCCAGCAGCCAAGATGCTAGCAGAGAGACCCAGTACTTC.

The rearrangement joins TRBV18 to TRBJ2-3; perhaps TRBD1 as D (5 bases). The CDR3 length is 15 residues. Germline loops: CDR1 KGHSH, CDR2 LQKENI. The germline V and J ends were trimmed by 0 bases and 1 base, with 8 bases remaining between them. This CDR3 is CASSPPGVGTDTQYF. The CDR3 DNA follows: TGTGCCAGCTCACCACCAGGGGTTGGCACAGATACGCAGTATTTT.

This sequence joins TRBV7-2 and TRBJ1-2; maybe TRBD1 (5 bases). The CDR3 extends over 12 amino acids. V dropped 2 bases and J dropped 8 bases, with 9 bases sitting between them. Germline V gene data show CDR1 as SGHTA and CDR2 as FQGNSA. CDR3 sequence (DNA): TGTGCCAGCAGCTTACCGGGGGAGGGCTACACCTTC. It translates to CASSLPGEGYTF.

This chain joins TRBV9 and TRBJ2-7, with 9 positions matching TRBD1. The V gene end was trimmed by 2 bases and the J gene end by 3 bases; junction bases not matched to a gene: 6. This CDR3 contains 15 residues. Per germline, CDR1 SGDLS and CDR2 YYNGEE. CDR3 sequence: CASSVGQGALYEQYF. In DNA form, the CDR3 reads TGTGCCAGCAGCGTGGGACAGGGCGCGCTCTACGAGCAGTACTTC. The full variable domain, with the rest looked up from reference TRBV9 and TRBJ2-7, is DSGVTQTPKHLITATGQRVTLRCSPRSGDLSVYWYQQSLDQGLQFLIQYYNGEERAKGNILERFSAQQFPDLHSELNLSSLELGDSALYFCASSVGQGALYEQYFGPGTRLTVT.

J is TRBJ1-5 and V is TRBV6-5, with 7 bases identical to TRBD1. The CDR3 covers 14 residues. V lost 6 bases, J lost 4 bases, and 6 bases stayed unmatched. CDR1 is MNHEY, CDR2 SVGAGI, per germline. CDR3 loop: CASSPTGRNQPQHF. CDR3 nucleotides: TGTGCCAGCAGCCCGACAGGGCGAAATCAGCCCCAGCATTTT.

The genes are TRBV20-1 and TRBJ2-7; D might be TRBD1 (6 bases). The germline V and J ends were trimmed by 6 bases and 2 bases, with 8 bases remaining between them. This CDR3 spans 11 amino acids. CDR1 DFQATT and CDR2 SNEGSKA come from the germline V gene (reference sequence). The CDR3 nucleotides are TGCAGTGCCCGACAGGCCTACGAGCAGTACTTC. Its translation: CSARQAYEQYF.

The chain uses TRBV5-4 and TRBJ2-3, with 10 positions matching TRBD2. V shed 4 bases, J shed 4 bases, and the junction held 9 bases outside the gene matches. The CDR3 has 16 amino acids. In germline, CDR1 is SGHNT, CDR2 YYREEE (reference sequence). CDR3 DNA sequence: TGTGCCAGCAGCCTGCGCTTAGCGGGGGGAGCAGATACGCAGTATTTT. It yields the protein CASSLRLAGGADTQYF.

The genes are TRBV24-1 and TRBJ2-2; possibly TRBD1 for D (5 bases). V was shortened by 5 bases and J by 5 bases, with 11 bases between the two germline ends. The CDR3 covers 14 residues. Germline V gives CDR1 KGHDR, CDR2 SFDVKD. This CDR3 reads CATSVPGMTGELFF. The CDR3 coding sequence is TGTGCCACCAGTGTCCCAGGGATGACCGGGGAGCTGTTTTTT.

In DNA, the CDR3 is TGTGCCAGCAGTCAATCCCCCCGACTAGCGGGGGGTCGCACAGATACGCAGTATTTT. Its translation is CASSQSPRLAGGRTDTQYF. The chain uses TRBV27 and TRBJ2-3; 13 nucleotides agree with TRBD2. Germline loops: CDR1 MNHEY, CDR2 SMNVEV (reference sequence). V trimming: 5 bases; J trimming: 1 base; junction bases outside the gene matches: 12. CDR3 length equals 19 residues.

This clone was counted a single time. J is TRBJ1-5 and V is TRBV27; D is unresolved. The CDR3 is made up of 13 amino acids. V was shortened by 6 bases and J by 4 bases, with 10 bases between the two germline ends. CDR1 MNHEY and CDR2 SMNVEV come from the germline V gene (reference sequence). The CDR3 DNA follows: TGTGCCAGCAGCCCCGGCAGGAATCAGCCCCAGCATTTT. It codes for CASSPGRNQPQHF.

V and J are TRBV7-9 and TRBJ2-5; TRBD1 matches at 8 bases. The germline V gene has CDR1 SEHNR and CDR2 FQNEAQ (reference sequence). J gave up 5 bases and V 1 base, and 6 bases lay outside the gene matches. CDR3 length: 15 residues. CDR3 nucleotides: TGTGCCAGCAGCTTAGATGGACAGGGAATGGAGACCCAGTACTTC. Its protein product is CASSLDGQGMETQYF. The whole variable domain, filled in from reference TRBV7-9 and TRBJ2-5, reads DTGVSQNPRHKITKRGQNVTFRCDPISEHNRLYWYRQTLGQGPEFLTYFQNEAQLEKSRLLSDRFSAERPKGSFSTLEIQRTEQGDSAMYLCASSLDGQGMETQYFGPGTRLLVL.

The chain has TRBV7-3 and TRBJ2-3, with D perhaps TRBD1 (5 bases). CDR3 size: 14 residues. V was shortened by 3 bases and J by 4 bases, with 11 bases between the two germline ends. CDR1 SGHTA and CDR2 FQGTGA come from the germline V gene. CDR3 sequence: CASSLNRPPDTQYF. The CDR3 coding sequence is TGTGCCAGCAGCTTGAACAGGCCCCCAGATACGCAGTATTTT. The full variable domain, in which reference TRBV7-3 and TRBJ2-3 provide the parts outside the CDR3, is GAGVSQTPSNKVTEKGKYVELRCDPISGHTALYWYRQSLGQGPEFLIYFQGTGAADDSGLPNDRFFAVRPEGSVSTLKIQRTERGDSAVYLCASSLNRPPDTQYFGPGTRLTVL.

There are a few counts of this clone. J is TRBJ1-2 and V is TRBV27; 9 nucleotides align to TRBD1. The ends lost 4 bases at V and 4 bases at J; junction bases unmatched: 10. Germline assignment: CDR1 MNHEY and CDR2 SMNVEV (reference sequence). The CDR3 is made up of 16 amino acids. CDR3 DNA sequence: TGTGCCAGCAGTTCGTGGACAGGGGAGGGAGGCTATGGCTACACCTTC. As protein: CASSSWTGEGGYGYTF.

This clone has just a few counts. The rearrangement uses TRBV11-2 and TRBJ1-5; TRBD1 agrees at 11 bases. The germline V gene has CDR1 SGHAT and CDR2 FQNNGV. V lost 1 base, J lost 6 bases, and 5 bases stayed unmatched. The CDR3 is made up of 16 amino acids. Written as DNA, the CDR3 is TGTGCCAGCAGCTTAGCTGGGACAGGGGGTGGTCAGCCCCAGCATTTT. Translating gives CASSLAGTGGGQPQHF. Full variable domain (rest looked up from reference TRBV11-2 and TRBJ1-5): EAGVAQSPRYKIIEKRQSVAFWCNPISGHATLYWYQQILGQGPKLLIQFQNNGVVDDSQLPKDRFSAERLKGVDSTLKIQPAKLEDSAVYLCASSLAGTGGGQPQHFGDGTRLSIL.